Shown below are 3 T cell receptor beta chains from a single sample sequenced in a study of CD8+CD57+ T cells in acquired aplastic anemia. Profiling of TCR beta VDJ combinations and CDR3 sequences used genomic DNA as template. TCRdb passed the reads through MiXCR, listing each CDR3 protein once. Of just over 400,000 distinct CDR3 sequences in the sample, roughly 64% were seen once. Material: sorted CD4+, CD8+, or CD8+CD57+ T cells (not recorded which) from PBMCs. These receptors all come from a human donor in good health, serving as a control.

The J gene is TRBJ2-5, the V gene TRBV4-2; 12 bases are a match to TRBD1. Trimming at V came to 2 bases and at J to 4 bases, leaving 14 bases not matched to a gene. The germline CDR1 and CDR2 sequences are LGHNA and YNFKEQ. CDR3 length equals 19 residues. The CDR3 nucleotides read TGTGCCAGCAGCCAAAGGCTGGGACAGGGGGCAGGGGGTTTAGAGACCCAGTACTTC. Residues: CASSQRLGQGAGGLETQYF.

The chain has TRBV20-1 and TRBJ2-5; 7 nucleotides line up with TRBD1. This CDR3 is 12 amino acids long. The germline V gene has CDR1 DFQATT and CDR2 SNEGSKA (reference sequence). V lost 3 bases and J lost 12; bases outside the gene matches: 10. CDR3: CSARDRPSMEYF. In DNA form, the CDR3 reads TGCAGTGCTAGGGACAGGCCCTCTATGGAGTACTTC.

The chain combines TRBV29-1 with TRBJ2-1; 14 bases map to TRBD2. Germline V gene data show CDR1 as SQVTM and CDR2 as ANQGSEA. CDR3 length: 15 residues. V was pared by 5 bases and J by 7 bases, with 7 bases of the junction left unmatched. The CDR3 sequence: CSVQRGTSGSNEQFF. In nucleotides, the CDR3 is TGCAGCGTTCAAAGGGGGACTAGCGGGAGTAATGAGCAGTTCTTC.